What follows are 8 T cell receptor beta chains derived from one specimen sequenced in a study of identical twins (dated by TCRdb to about 2016). The library relied on 5' RACE. TCRdb shows the sequencer as Illumina HiSeq 2000. The public reads were reprocessed in TCRdb via fastp at Q25 and MiXCR, keeping in-frame beta chains. Here each entry gathers all rows of one CDR3 protein and keeps the most common genes and DNA. Present in this sample are some 560,000 distinct CDR3 sequences, just under 10% of which were seen just once. 2.5% to 3.5% of the sample comes from the top ten. A further study also used this sample, focusing on yellow fever vaccine responses in identical twins.

The sample taken for sequencing was PBMCs. The receptors here all came from a woman aged 18-29 years in good health.

The chain combines TRBV29-1 with TRBJ2-7; a weak D match, TRBD2 (7 bases). The CDR3 is 14 residues long. V shed 4 bases and J shed 0 bases, with 13 bases lying between them. From germline, CDR1 is SQVTM and CDR2 ANQGSEA. The DNA of the CDR3 is TGCAGCGTTGGTAGGGGGGGCGGCTCCTACGAGCAGTACTTC. Protein sequence: CSVGRGGGSYEQYF.

This clonotype came up a few times. The chain links TRBV29-1 to TRBJ2-2, with 13 bases lining up with TRBD2. The germline V gene has CDR1 SQVTM and CDR2 ANQGSEA. Trimming cost V 7 bases and J 2 bases; bases outside gene matches: 4. The CDR3 spans 15 residues. CDR3 sequence: CSARTSGGNTGELFF. The CDR3 nucleotides read TGCAGCGCCAGGACTAGCGGGGGAAACACCGGGGAGCTGTTTTTT.

This clonotype has a handful of counts. The V call is TRBV18, the J call TRBJ2-2; D is unresolved. Between the trimmed V and J ends, which lost 3 bases and 1 base, there was a span of 9 bases. This CDR3 is 15 amino acids long. In germline, CDR1 is KGHSH, CDR2 LQKENI. The CDR3 bases are TGTGCCAGCTCACCGTTCACAGTGAACACCGGGGAGCTGTTTTTT. Translating it yields CASSPFTVNTGELFF.

There are a few counts of this clonotype. The V and J genes are TRBV7-2 and TRBJ2-4; 7 nucleotides match TRBD2. This CDR3 contains 16 residues. Germline loops: CDR1 SGHTA, CDR2 FQGNSA. V shed 5 bases, J shed 7 bases, and the junction held 14 bases outside the gene matches. This CDR3 reads CASSLTAGAGLNIQYF. CDR3 bases: TGTGCCAGCAGCCTAACTGCGGGAGCAGGGCTTAACATTCAGTACTTC.

The sample holds a few counts of this clonotype. The J gene is TRBJ2-1, the V gene TRBV9; 7 bases match TRBD1. Germline CDR1 and CDR2: SGDLS and YYNGEE. V lost 6 bases to trimming and J lost 0 bases; unmatched junction nucleotides: 3. The CDR3 has 14 residues. The CDR3 DNA follows: TGTGCCAGCAATACAGGGGACTCCTACAATGAGCAGTTCTTC. It codes for CASNTGDSYNEQFF.

This clonotype was recorded many times. The chain joins TRBV12-3 or TRBV12-4 to TRBJ1-1; D possibly corresponds to TRBD1 (5 bases). CDR3 length: 13 residues. The V end was cut by 3 bases, the J end by 8 bases, with 13 bases between. In DNA, the CDR3 is TGTGCCAGCAGTTTCGGGCAGGGATTAGAAGCTTTCTTT. It codes for CASSFGQGLEAFF.

The chain has TRBV14 and TRBJ2-6; the D is unclear. V lost 1 base and J 3 bases, leaving 1 base between the germline ends. Germline CDR1 is SGHDN and CDR2 is FVKESK. The CDR3 extends over 13 amino acids. The CDR3 loop reads CASSQVGANVLTF. DNA of the CDR3: TGTGCCAGCAGCCAAGTTGGGGCCAACGTCCTGACTTTC.

This clonotype was recorded a few times. V is TRBV6-5 and J is TRBJ2-7; 7 nucleotides agree with TRBD1. The germline CDR1 and CDR2 sequences are MNHEY and SVGAGI. This CDR3 spans 15 amino acids. Trimming took 3 bases from V and 0 from J; bases not matched to a gene: 5. This CDR3 is CASSYRQGRSYEQYF. The CDR3 region has the DNA TGTGCCAGCAGTTATAGACAGGGTCGCTCCTACGAGCAGTACTTC.